Below, one TCR beta chain is given with its context. Its specificity is not known. This entry belongs to a study of post-analysis software for immune sequencing data. Notes on the study in general: Multiple sclerosis patients showed significantly lower normalized Chao1 diversity than controls did. TRBV5-6, TRBV5-1 and TRBV20-1 belonged to a set of about five TRBV segments that were more frequent in patients than controls. Under the F measure, samples that were prepared in one batch clustered strongly together.

The authors incorporated unique molecular identifiers into the TCR beta cDNA libraries. With about 1 to 11 million T cells as the source, some 510,000 cDNA molecules resulted. In TCRdb, the PCR reads were re-called with MiXCR into one record per CDR3 protein. The top ten hold approximately 10% of the sample, which has roughly 670,000 distinct CDR3 sequences, approximately 59% seen once. From germline, CDR1 is DFQATT and CDR2 SNEGSKA (reference sequence). V was clipped by 1 base and J by 3 bases, with 12 bases between them. This CDR3 has 14 residues. Sequences were obtained from blood. The chain is built from TRBV20-1 and TRBJ1-2; unclear D gene. This TCR derives from a girl aged 2 to 10 with multiple sclerosis. Here the CDR3 reads CSARVLAGDYGYTF. The CDR3 bases are TGCAGTGCTAGAGTATTGGCGGGAGACTATGGCTACACCTTC.